These 30 T cell receptor beta chains originate from one sample sequenced in a study of blood T cell repertoires in COVID-19. Repertoires were generated with immunoSEQ multiplex PCR, while TCRdb's copy carries only in-frame clones and drops some. The sample yields tens of thousands of clones, over 75% seen once. The sequenced sample consisted of peripheral blood. The receptors derive from a human donor in a cohort sampled during active COVID-19.

The V call is TRBV19, the J call TRBJ1-1; D remains ambiguous. With 3 bases removed from V and 1 base from J, the gap between germline ends came to 9 bases. From germline, CDR1 is LNHDA and CDR2 SQIVND (reference sequence). This CDR3 is built from 14 residues. CDR3 in amino acids: CASSMSSQNTEAFF. The CDR3 DNA is TGTGCCAGTAGTATGTCCAGTCAGAACACTGAAGCTTTCTTT.

The rearrangement joins TRBV12-5 to TRBJ2-3; TRBD2 aligns across 7 bases. Per germline, CDR1 LGHNT and CDR2 FRNRAP. The CDR3 runs 14 residues. The V and J ends lost 11 bases and 1 base, in that order; junction bases with no gene match: 9. CDR3 protein: CAPGRIGCTDTQYF. In DNA, the CDR3 is TGTGCTCCCGGGAGGATAGGTTGCACAGATACGCAGTATTTT.

J is TRBJ2-2 and V is TRBV4-3, with a weak D call TRBD2 (6 bases). Per germline, CDR1 LGHNA and CDR2 YSLEER. Between the trimmed V and J ends, which lost 3 bases and 4 bases, there was a span of 9 bases. The CDR3 covers 14 residues. The CDR3 region has the DNA TGCGCCAGCAGCCAGGGGAGGCTCACCGGGGAGCTGTTTTTT. Its translation is CASSQGRLTGELFF.

This clone came up a few times. V usage is TRBV6-2 or TRBV6-3 and J usage is TRBJ1-3; D is uncertain. The germline CDR1 and CDR2 sequences are MNHEY and SVGEGT. The ends were cut back, 2 bases at V and 3 bases at J, with 11 bases in the middle. This CDR3 region has 15 residues. CDR3 DNA sequence: TGTGCCAGCAGTTACGACGACATTGGTGGAAACACCATATATTTT. It specifies CASSYDDIGGNTIYF.

The chain is built from TRBV5-6 and TRBJ1-1; TRBD1 is a possible D gene (6 bases). Deletions cut 2 bases from V and 3 bases from J, with 11 bases between. This CDR3 comprises 14 residues. CDR1 and CDR2 (germline): SGHDT, YYEEEE. The CDR3 region has the DNA TGTGCCAGCAGCTTATTACAGGGAGACACTGAAGCTTTCTTT. This encodes CASSLLQGDTEAFF.

The rearrangement joins TRBV27 to TRBJ1-1, with D hard to call. CDR1 and CDR2 (germline): MNHEY, SMNVEV (reference sequence). Deletions cut 6 bases from V and 5 bases from J, with 19 bases between. CDR3 length: 15 amino acids. The CDR3 reads CASRPLAGILTEAFF. The DNA for the CDR3 is TGTGCCAGCAGACCCCTCGCCGGGATTCTTACTGAAGCTTTCTTT.

In its sample, this clone was seen a few times. The J gene is TRBJ2-7, the V gene TRBV2, with D unresolved. The CDR3 runs to 11 residues. Trimming stripped 6 bases from V and 6 bases from J, with 9 bases between. CDR1 and CDR2 (germline): SNHLY, FYNNEI. In nucleotides, the CDR3 is TGTGCCAGCAGACCCGAGGCCGAGCAGTACTTC. Its protein is CASRPEAEQYF.

The chain is built from TRBV7-7 and TRBJ2-1, with 11 bases fitting TRBD2. The CDR3 totals 15 residues. The V and J ends lost 3 bases and 5 bases, in that order; junction bases with no gene match: 3. Germline CDR1 reads SSHAT; CDR2 reads FNYEAQ (reference sequence). Here the CDR3 DNA reads TGTGCCAGCAGCTTTAGCGGGGGGGCCCACAATGAGCAGTTCTTC. It codes for CASSFSGGAHNEQFF.

This sequence joins TRBV4-1 and TRBJ2-7; perhaps TRBD2 as D (6 bases). Trimming stripped 4 bases from V and 0 bases from J, with 16 bases between. The germline CDR1 and CDR2 sequences are MGHRA and YSYEKL. The CDR3 is 16 residues long. The CDR3: CASSPLGGDSSYEQYF. CDR3 DNA: TGCGCCAGCAGCCCCCTGGGGGGAGATAGCTCCTACGAGCAGTACTTC.

This chain uses TRBV5-1 with TRBJ1-1; D uncertain. Trimming stripped 10 bases from V and 7 bases from J, with 20 bases between. The CDR3 sequence is 13 residues long. Looked up from germline, CDR1 is SGHRS and CDR2 is YFSETQ. The CDR3 loop reads CAPLGGGEGEAFF. The CDR3 bases are TGCGCCCCTTTGGGTGGCGGGGAGGGTGAAGCTTTCTTT.

This clone was detected only once. CDR3 bases: TGTGCCAGCCGCGGGACGGGGCCGGAGAATCAGCCCCAGCATTTT. Translating it yields CASRGTGPENQPQHF. The V call is TRBV19, the J call TRBJ1-5; D is perhaps TRBD1 (5 bases). CDR1 is LNHDA and CDR2 is SQIVND in the germline V gene (reference sequence). V was pared by 9 bases and J by 4 bases, with 19 bases between. The CDR3 extends over 15 amino acids.

This clone was recorded only once. The chain combines TRBV5-1 with TRBJ2-2; the match to TRBD1 covers 9 bases. The germline CDR1 and CDR2 sequences are SGHRS and YFSETQ. The CDR3 is 18 residues long. V trimming: 4 bases; J trimming: 6 bases; junction bases outside the gene matches: 16. The CDR3 nucleotides are TGCGCCAGCAGCCCGAGGGGCCCGGGACAGGGTAGTTCCGGGGAGCTGTTTTTT. This translates into CASSPRGPGQGSSGELFF. The variable domain in full, completed from reference TRBV5-1 and TRBJ2-2, reads KAGVTQTPRYLIKTRGQQVTLSCSPISGHRSVSWYQQTPGQGLQFLFEYFSETQRNKGNFPGRFSGRQFSNSRSEMNVSTLELGDSALYLCASSPRGPGQGSSGELFFGEGSRLTVL.

In its sample, this clone was seen a few times. The J gene is TRBJ2-7, the V gene TRBV7-2; TRBD1 is a possible D gene (5 bases). This CDR3 is built from 14 residues. V lost 1 base to trimming and J lost 3 bases, with 10 bases between them. The germline CDR1 and CDR2 sequences are SGHTA and FQGNSA. As DNA, the CDR3 is TGTGCCAGCAGCTTAGAGGGGTTCGGCTACGAGCAGTACTTC. This encodes CASSLEGFGYEQYF.

The chain couples TRBV7-3 to TRBJ2-5, with 9 bases identical to TRBD2. V lost 4 bases and J lost 4; bases outside the gene matches: 4. Germline CDR1 and CDR2: SGHTA and FQGTGA. This CDR3 spans 14 amino acids. The CDR3 loop is CASSSAGGRETQYF. CDR3 DNA: TGTGCCAGCAGCTCGGCGGGGGGGCGAGAGACCCAGTACTTC.

In this sample, this clone turned up a few times. The chain combines TRBV7-9 with TRBJ2-7; D might be TRBD1 (6 bases). CDR3 size: 14 residues. The V end lost 3 bases, the J end lost 4 bases, and 13 bases lay between the germline ends. CDR1 and CDR2 from the germline V gene are SEHNR and FQNEAQ (reference sequence). CDR3 bases: TGTGCCAGCAGCTTTACGCAGGGGTGGTACGAGCAGTACTTC. Translation: CASSFTQGWYEQYF.

The chain links TRBV11-2 to TRBJ2-7; 7 bases align to TRBD2. CDR3 length: 14 amino acids. J was trimmed by 5 bases and V by 4 bases; bases with no gene match: 8. CDR1 is SGHAT and CDR2 is FQNNGV in the germline V gene. Written as DNA, the CDR3 is TGTGCCAGCAGCTCCGTAGGCGGGAGCCACGAGCAGTACTTC. It specifies CASSSVGGSHEQYF.

J is TRBJ2-5 and V is TRBV5-4; 12 bases map to TRBD2. V lost 3 bases and J lost 5; bases outside the gene matches: 5. This CDR3 contains 15 residues. Germline V gene data show CDR1 as SGHNT and CDR2 as YYREEE (reference sequence). CDR3: CASSSTSGGGETQYF. The CDR3 DNA follows: TGTGCCAGCAGCTCGACTAGCGGGGGAGGGGAGACCCAGTACTTC.

The J gene is TRBJ2-4, the V gene TRBV23-1; D perhaps matches TRBD1 (5 bases). TRBV23-1 counts as an open reading frame of uncertain function. The CDR3 is 12 amino acids. Trimming stripped 10 bases from V and 5 bases from J, with 12 bases between. The CDR3 region is CATAVGENIQYF. As DNA, the CDR3 is TGCGCCACGGCCGTAGGGGAAAACATTCAGTACTTC.

The gene calls are TRBV6-6 and TRBJ1-1; 8 bases line up with TRBD1. V gave up 4 bases and J gave up 0 bases; unmatched junction bases: 4. The CDR3 loop spans 15 amino acids. Germline V gives CDR1 MNHNY, CDR2 SVGAGI (reference sequence). This chain's CDR3 is CASSSQQGVNTEAFF. The CDR3 DNA follows: TGTGCCAGCAGTTCCCAACAGGGGGTGAACACTGAAGCTTTCTTT.

The chain couples TRBV7-9 to TRBJ2-5; D not certain. Germline-derived CDR1 and CDR2 are SEHNR and FQNEAQ (reference sequence). V lost 5 bases and J 5 bases, leaving 6 bases between the germline ends. The CDR3 contains 11 residues. In DNA form, the CDR3 reads TGTGCCAGCAGCCCGCGGGAGACCCAGTACTTC. Translation gives CASSPRETQYF. The full variable domain, rest sourced from reference TRBV7-9 and TRBJ2-5, is DTGVSQNPRHKITKRGQNVTFRCDPISEHNRLYWYRQTLGQGPEFLTYFQNEAQLEKSRLLSDRFSAERPKGSFSTLEIQRTEQGDSAMYLCASSPRETQYFGPGTRLLVL.

The chain uses TRBV3-1 (or the pseudogene TRBV3-2) and TRBJ2-5; 14 nucleotides agree with TRBD2. In germline, CDR1 is LGHDT, CDR2 YNNKEL (reference sequence). J was trimmed by 5 bases and V by 4 bases; bases with no gene match: 9. CDR3 length: 17 amino acids. This chain's CDR3 is CASSLGLAGVGAETQYF. The CDR3 DNA sequence: TGTGCCAGCAGCCTGGGACTAGCGGGGGTTGGCGCGGAGACCCAGTACTTC.

The V gene is TRBV28, the J gene TRBJ2-1, with 7 bases identical to TRBD2. The CDR3 has 18 amino acids. J lost 0 bases, V lost 6 bases, and 14 bases had no gene match. CDR1 and CDR2 (germline): MDHEN, SYDVKM. The CDR3, as DNA: TGTGCCAGCAGGTCTCTAGCGGAAAGATCGAGCTCCTACAATGAGCAGTTCTTC. Its protein product is CASRSLAERSSSYNEQFF. Drawing the rest from reference TRBV28 and TRBJ2-1, the complete variable domain is DVKVTQSSRYLVKRTGEKVFLECVQDMDHENMFWYRQDPGLGLRLIYFSYDVKMKEKGDIPEGYSVSREKKERFSLILESASTNQTSMYLCASRSLAERSSSYNEQFFGPGTRLTVL.

The chain joins TRBV4-3 to TRBJ2-7; 10 positions agree with TRBD2. The ends lost 1 base at V and 4 bases at J; junction bases unmatched: 4. Per germline, CDR1 LGHNA and CDR2 YSLEER. This CDR3 has 15 residues. CDR3 in amino acids: CASSQAGLAVYEQYF. The CDR3 coding sequence is TGCGCCAGCAGCCAAGCCGGACTAGCGGTGTACGAGCAGTACTTC.

V gene TRBV2 combines with J gene TRBJ1-3; possibly TRBD1 for D (5 bases). Trimming shortened V by 3 bases and J by 2 bases, and 14 bases separated the two germline ends. The CDR3 sequence is 16 residues long. Germline V gene data show CDR1 as SNHLY and CDR2 as FYNNEI. The CDR3 is CASSDRQRGPGNTIYF. Written as DNA, the CDR3 is TGTGCCAGCAGTGACCGCCAGCGGGGCCCTGGAAACACCATATATTTT.

The chain links TRBV9 to TRBJ2-2; D remains ambiguous. The V end lost 3 bases, the J end lost 1 base, and 7 bases lay between the germline ends. The CDR3 loop spans 14 amino acids. The germline gives CDR1 SGDLS, CDR2 YYNGEE. CDR3 bases: TGTGCCAGCAGCGCCTTACAGAACACCGGGGAGCTGTTTTTT. As protein: CASSALQNTGELFF.

On this clone: The sample holds other DNA sequences that translate to the same CDR3. This sequence joins TRBV6-5 and TRBJ1-1, with D unclear. Looked up from germline, CDR1 is MNHEY and CDR2 is SVGAGI. This CDR3 comprises 13 residues. V was clipped by 2 bases and J by 0 bases, with 4 bases between them. CDR3 loop: CASSYRLNTEAFF. The CDR3 DNA is TGTGCCAGCAGTTACCGTCTGAACACTGAAGCTTTCTTT.

This chain uses TRBV21-1 with TRBJ2-2; the table calls TRBD2, which could not be checked here. TRBV21-1 is annotated as a pseudogene. The length of the CDR3 is 16 residues. The CDR3 region has the DNA TGTGCCAGCAGCAGAACTAGCGGGGTACACACCGGGGAGCTGTTTTTT. Translating gives CASSRTSGVHTGELFF.

The chain is built from TRBV11-1 and TRBJ1-3; D gene unclear. The germline V gene encodes CDR1 SGHAT and CDR2 FQDESV (reference sequence). The V end lost 2 bases, the J end lost 0 bases, and 5 bases lay between the germline ends. The CDR3 loop spans 14 amino acids. CDR3 nucleotides: TGTGCCAGCAGCTTAACAGCCTCTGGAAACACCATATATTTT. Encoded protein: CASSLTASGNTIYF.

This clone was detected only once. The sample has other DNA sequences that encode this CDR3 too. The chain uses TRBV6-6 and TRBJ1-4, with TRBD1 as a possible D gene (5 bases). The V and J ends lost 0 bases and 1 base respectively, with 6 bases between them. The V gene's germline CDR1 is MNHNY and CDR2 SVGAGI (reference sequence). The CDR3 totals 15 residues. For the CDR3, the DNA is TGTGCCAGCAGTTACTCGGGGGGAACTAATGAAAAACTGTTTTTT. It codes for CASSYSGGTNEKLFF.

This clone has a single count. The chain carries TRBV2 and TRBJ2-7; 12 bases agree with TRBD2. Germline CDR1 reads SNHLY; CDR2 reads FYNNEI. CDR3 length: 16 amino acids. Trimming removed 2 bases from V and 0 bases from J; junction bases left unmatched: 2. The CDR3 here is CASSEWTSGASYEQYF. The CDR3 nucleotides are TGTGCCAGCAGTGAATGGACTAGCGGGGCCTCCTACGAGCAGTACTTC.